A single sample gave rise to the 22 T cell receptor beta chains below, sequenced in a study of shared clonotypes between healthy human individuals. Sequenced by immunoSEQ multiplex PCR; TCRdb stores in-frame clones only, minus some. There are about 2.2 million clones in the sample; about 93% occur only once, and under 2% lies in the top ten. Naive-designated CD8 cells lacked CD45RO, were positively enriched for CCR7, and omitted terminally differentiated effector memory CD45RA+ cells. The sample consisted of naive CD8+ T cells from PBMCs. Every receptor here comes from a young man in good health. Some clones in this sample may be carry-over from other donors' samples.

This chain uses TRBV7-9 with TRBJ2-4, with D possibly being TRBD2 (6 bases). The CDR3 is made up of 19 amino acids. Per germline, CDR1 SEHNR and CDR2 FQNEAQ (reference sequence). V lost 4 bases, J lost 3 bases, and 25 bases lay in between. The CDR3 loop is CASSSTGGERSFGKNIQYF. The CDR3 nucleotides are TGTGCCAGCAGCTCGACGGGCGGGGAGCGGAGCTTTGGCAAAAACATTCAGTACTTC.

In nucleotides, the CDR3 is TGTGCCATCAGGTACTCTAGCGGGAGCAGCCACGAGCAGTACTTC. Its translation: CAIRYSSGSSHEQYF. The rearrangement joins TRBV10-3 to TRBJ2-7; 10 positions agree with TRBD2. In germline, CDR1 is ENHRY, CDR2 SYGVKD. The length of the CDR3 is 15 residues. The V segment lost 6 bases and the J segment 5 bases; nucleotides outside the gene matches: 10.

This chain uses TRBV27 with TRBJ1-2; D is possibly TRBD1 (6 bases). The CDR3 totals 12 residues. Germline V gene sequence: CDR1 MNHEY, CDR2 SMNVEV (reference sequence). Between the trimmed V and J ends, which lost 8 bases and 8 bases, there was a span of 15 bases. CDR3 loop: CASYQGNGGYTF. The DNA for the CDR3 is TGTGCCAGCTACCAGGGGAATGGCGGCTACACCTTC.

This rearrangement joins TRBV7-9 to TRBJ1-1; 9 nucleotides match TRBD1. CDR1 and CDR2 (germline): SEHNR, FQNEAQ (reference sequence). This CDR3 region has 14 residues. Trimming cost V 3 bases and J 3 bases; bases outside gene matches: 2. CDR3 coding DNA: TGTGCCAGCAGCTTTACAGGGGGCGACACTGAAGCTTTCTTT. The encoded protein is CASSFTGGDTEAFF.

The chain joins TRBV4-2 to TRBJ2-7; 8 bases agree with TRBD2. The V gene end was trimmed by 4 bases and the J gene end by 3 bases; junction bases not matched to a gene: 11. This CDR3 spans 16 amino acids. In germline, CDR1 is LGHNA, CDR2 YNFKEQ. The CDR3 spells CASSPKGASGHYEQYF. The CDR3 coding sequence is TGTGCCAGCAGCCCTAAAGGGGCTAGCGGGCACTACGAGCAGTACTTC.

Details on this clone: The sample has other DNA sequences that encode this CDR3 too. The V and J genes are TRBV27 and TRBJ2-7; D not certain. Germline loops: CDR1 MNHEY, CDR2 SMNVEV (reference sequence). The CDR3 contains 13 residues. Trimming left V 5 bases short and J 1 base short, with 9 bases between. CDR3 DNA sequence: TGTGCCAGCAGTCACGGCCGATCCTACGAGCAGTACTTC. This sequence encodes CASSHGRSYEQYF.

The genes are TRBV27 and TRBJ2-1; TRBD2 is a possible D gene (6 bases). CDR1 and CDR2 from the germline V gene are MNHEY and SMNVEV (reference sequence). Trimming cost V 1 base and J 7 bases, with 11 bases left between them. CDR3 length: 14 residues. CDR3 in DNA: TGTGCCAGCAGTTTATATAGGGCGGGGAATGAGCAGTTCTTC. Translation gives CASSLYRAGNEQFF.

This chain joins TRBV2 and TRBJ2-3; TRBD1 matches at 8 bases. Trimming at V came to 0 bases and at J to 5 bases, leaving 7 bases not matched to a gene. This CDR3 contains 16 residues. Germline V gene sequence: CDR1 SNHLY, CDR2 FYNNEI. The DNA of the CDR3 is TGTGCCAGCAGTGAAGCCCGCAGGGGGCGGGTAGATACGCAGTATTTT. Its translation: CASSEARRGRVDTQYF.

This rearrangement joins TRBV11-2 to TRBJ2-5, with D perhaps matching TRBD1 (6 bases). V was pared by 5 bases and J by 0 bases, with 13 bases between. Per the germline V gene, CDR1 is SGHAT and CDR2 is FQNNGV. The CDR3 runs to 15 residues. This CDR3 reads CASSTRRDNQETQYF. The CDR3 bases are TGTGCCAGCAGCACCCGCCGGGACAACCAAGAGACCCAGTACTTC.

The genes are TRBV9 and TRBJ2-4; the D gene is possibly TRBD2 (6 bases). The V gene lost 6 bases and the J gene lost 0 bases, with 10 bases spanning the gap. The CDR3 loop spans 14 amino acids. Germline V lookup: CDR1 SGDLS, CDR2 YYNGEE. The chain's CDR3 is CASTRDLAKNIQYF. The CDR3 bases are TGTGCCAGCACCAGGGACTTAGCCAAAAACATTCAGTACTTC.

As for this clone: The sample carries other DNA sequences with the same CDR3. The V gene is TRBV6-5, the J gene TRBJ1-1; D gene uncertain. This CDR3 has 15 residues. V lost 0 bases and J 2 bases, leaving 10 bases between the germline ends. CDR1 is MNHEY, CDR2 SVGAGI, per germline. CDR3 DNA sequence: TGTGCCAGCAGTTACTCGAGAACAGCCAACACTGAAGCTTTCTTT. It translates to CASSYSRTANTEAFF.

The V call is TRBV27, the J call TRBJ2-1; 11 bases fit TRBD2. CDR3 length equals 15 residues. The germline V gene has CDR1 MNHEY and CDR2 SMNVEV (reference sequence). V lost 8 bases to trimming and J lost 4 bases; unmatched junction nucleotides: 7. CDR3 sequence (DNA): TGTGCCAGCCGTACTAGCGGGAGTTCTTACAATGAGCAGTTCTTC. This translates into CASRTSGSSYNEQFF.

With regard to this clone: Other DNA variants within this sample encode the same CDR3. The chain links TRBV29-1 to TRBJ1-2; a possible D gene is TRBD1 (6 bases). CDR3 length: 11 amino acids. Germline CDR1 is SQVTM and CDR2 is ANQGSEA. V was shortened by 7 bases and J by 8 bases, with 14 bases between the two germline ends. CDR3 region: CSAGTGTGYTF. In DNA form, the CDR3 reads TGCAGCGCGGGAACAGGGACCGGCTACACCTTC. Combining the CDR3 with reference TRBV29-1 and TRBJ1-2 gives the whole variable domain SAVISQKPSRDICQRGTSLTIQCQVDSQVTMMFWYRQQPGQSLTLIATANQGSEATYESGFVIDKFPISRPNLTFSTLTVSNMSPEDSSIYLCSAGTGTGYTFGSGTRLTVV.

The sample holds one count of this clone. This chain's CDR3 is CASSLGSGGYNEQFF. The CDR3 DNA reads as TGTGCCAGCAGCTTGGGATCAGGGGGCTACAATGAGCAGTTCTTC. The rearrangement links TRBV5-5 to TRBJ2-1, with 7 bases lining up with TRBD1. V was pared by 0 bases and J by 3 bases, with 3 bases of the junction left unmatched. The CDR3 sequence is 15 residues long. CDR1 is SGHKS and CDR2 is YYEKEE in the germline V gene (reference sequence).

Concerning this clone: Other DNA sequences in the sample encode the same CDR3. The chain uses TRBV30 and TRBJ2-7; no reliable D call. CDR3 size: 15 residues. V gave up 0 bases and J gave up 3 bases, with 15 bases separating them. CDR1 and CDR2 from the germline V gene are GTSNPN and SVGIG (reference sequence). DNA for the CDR3: TGTGCCTGGAGTGTATGGCCTAATCCAATCTACGAGCAGTACTTC. Its translation is CAWSVWPNPIYEQYF.

The V call is TRBV5-5, the J call TRBJ1-1; 9 bases map to TRBD1. Germline CDR1 is SGHKS and CDR2 is YYEKEE (reference sequence). This CDR3 contains 13 residues. The trim removed 4 bases at V and 10 bases at J, leaving 8 bases unmatched. CDR3 coding DNA: TGTGCCAGCAGCAGCCGGGACAGGGAATCAGCTTTCTTT. This codes for CASSSRDRESAFF.

Remarks on this clone: The same CDR3 arises from other DNA sequences in this sample as well. For the CDR3, the DNA is TGTGCCAGTTCGGGAGGGGCAACTAATGAAAAACTGTTTTTT. Amino acids: CASSGGATNEKLFF. This chain uses TRBV7-9 with TRBJ1-4, with a weak D call TRBD1 (5 bases). V was trimmed by 9 bases and J by 0 bases, leaving 11 bases between them. There are 14 residues in the CDR3. Germline CDR1 and CDR2: SEHNR and FQNEAQ (reference sequence). The full variable domain, completed using reference TRBV7-9 and TRBJ1-4, is DTGVSQNPRHKITKRGQNVTFRCDPISEHNRLYWYRQTLGQGPEFLTYFQNEAQLEKSRLLSDRFSAERPKGSFSTLEIQRTEQGDSAMYLCASSGGATNEKLFFGSGTQLSVL.

The chain has TRBV4-1 and TRBJ2-7, with D unclear. The CDR3 spans 16 residues. CDR1 and CDR2 (germline): MGHRA, YSYEKL. Trimming removed 0 bases at V and 0 bases at J, with 12 bases between. The CDR3 loop is CASSQEATTGSYEQYF. The CDR3 DNA is TGCGCCAGCAGCCAAGAGGCCACCACGGGCTCCTACGAGCAGTACTTC.

This rearrangement joins TRBV7-9 to TRBJ2-1; the match to TRBD1 covers 12 bases. In germline, CDR1 is SEHNR, CDR2 FQNEAQ (reference sequence). This CDR3 comprises 15 residues. The V and J ends lost 3 bases and 5 bases, in that order; junction bases with no gene match: 2. The CDR3 DNA sequence: TGTGCCAGCAGCTTGGGGACAGGGGGCCACAATGAGCAGTTCTTC. The encoded protein is CASSLGTGGHNEQFF.

V is TRBV7-9 and J is TRBJ2-1, with TRBD2 identical over 11 bases. J lost 16 bases, V lost 5 bases, and 4 bases had no gene match. Germline CDR1 and CDR2: SEHNR and FQNEAQ (reference sequence). The CDR3 loop spans 11 amino acids. CDR3 in DNA: TGTGCCAGCAGCATTAGCGGGAGGGCTTTCTTC. Its protein is CASSISGRAFF.

The V gene is TRBV19, the J gene TRBJ2-7; 10 nucleotides match TRBD2. V was pared by 2 bases and J by 5 bases, with 3 bases of the junction left unmatched. The CDR3 consists of 14 residues. Per germline, CDR1 LNHDA and CDR2 SQIVND (reference sequence). CDR3: CASSIIAGGHEQYF. The CDR3 region has the DNA TGTGCCAGTAGTATAATAGCGGGAGGTCACGAGCAGTACTTC.

The rearrangement joins TRBV11-2 to TRBJ2-7; no definite D call. Per the germline V gene, CDR1 is SGHAT and CDR2 is FQNNGV. The ends were cut back, 3 bases at V and 3 bases at J, with 9 bases in the middle. The CDR3 covers 13 residues. The CDR3 nucleotides are TGTGCCAGCAGCTTGGCCAGGCACTACGAGCAGTACTTC. It specifies CASSLARHYEQYF.